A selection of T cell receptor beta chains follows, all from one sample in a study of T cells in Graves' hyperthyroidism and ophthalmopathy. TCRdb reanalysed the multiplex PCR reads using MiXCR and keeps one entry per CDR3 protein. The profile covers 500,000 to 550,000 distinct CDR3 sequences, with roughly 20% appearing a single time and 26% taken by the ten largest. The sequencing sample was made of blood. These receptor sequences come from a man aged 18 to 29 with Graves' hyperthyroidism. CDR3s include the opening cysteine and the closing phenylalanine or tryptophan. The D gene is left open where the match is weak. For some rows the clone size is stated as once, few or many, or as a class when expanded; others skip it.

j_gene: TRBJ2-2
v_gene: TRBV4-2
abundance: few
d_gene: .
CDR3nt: TGTGCCAGCAGCCTTCCCGGGGACACCGGGGAGCTGTTTTTT
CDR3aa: CASSLPGDTGELFF

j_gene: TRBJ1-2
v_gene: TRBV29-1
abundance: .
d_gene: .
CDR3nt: TGCAGCGTTGAGGGGGAAAGCCTTAACTATGGCTACACCTTC
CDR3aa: CSVEGESLNYGYTF

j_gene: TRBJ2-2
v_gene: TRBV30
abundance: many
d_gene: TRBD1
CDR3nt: TGTGCCTGGAGTTTCCCCAGGGACAGGGAAACCGGGGAGCTGTTTTTT
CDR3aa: CAWSFPRDRETGELFF

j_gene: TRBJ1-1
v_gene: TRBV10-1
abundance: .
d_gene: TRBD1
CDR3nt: TGCGCCAGCAGTGCGACGACAGGGGGTATCACTGAAGCTTTCTTT
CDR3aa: CASSATTGGITEAFF

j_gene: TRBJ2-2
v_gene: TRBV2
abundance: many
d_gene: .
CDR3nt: TGTGCCAGCAGGGGGACGGGGCAGAACACCGGGGAGCTGTTTTTT
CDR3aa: CASRGTGQNTGELFF

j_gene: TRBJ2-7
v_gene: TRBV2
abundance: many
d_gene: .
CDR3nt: TGTGCCAGCAGTGAAGGTGGGGCGATCGGTCGCGAGCAGTACTTC
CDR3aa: CASSEGGAIGREQYF

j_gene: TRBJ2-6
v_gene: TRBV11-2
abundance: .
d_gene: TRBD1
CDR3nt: TGTGCCAGCAGCCAACACAGGGGGTCCGGGGCCAACGTCCTGACTTTC
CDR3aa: CASSQHRGSGANVLTF

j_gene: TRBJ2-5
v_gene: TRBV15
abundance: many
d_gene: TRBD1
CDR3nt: TGTGCCACCAGCAGAGATCCCGGGACAGAAGAGACCCAGTACTTC
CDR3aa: CATSRDPGTEETQYF

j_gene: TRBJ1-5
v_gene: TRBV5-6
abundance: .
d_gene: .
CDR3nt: TGTGCCAGCAGCTCGGGACCCGTGCAGCCCCAGCATTTT
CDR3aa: CASSSGPVQPQHF

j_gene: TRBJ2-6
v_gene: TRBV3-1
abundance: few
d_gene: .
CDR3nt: TGTGCCAGCAGCCAAGGAACTCCGCCTGGGGCCAACGTCCTGACTTTC
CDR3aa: CASSQGTPPGANVLTF

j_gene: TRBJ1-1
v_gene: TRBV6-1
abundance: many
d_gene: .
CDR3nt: TGTGCCAGCAGAGCCTGGACAGCCAACACTGAAGCTTTCTTT
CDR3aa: CASRAWTANTEAFF

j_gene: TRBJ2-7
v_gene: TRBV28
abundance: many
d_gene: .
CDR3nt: TGTGCCAGCAGTAGTTTATGGGAGGACGGCTACTACTTC
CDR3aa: CASSSLWEDGYYF

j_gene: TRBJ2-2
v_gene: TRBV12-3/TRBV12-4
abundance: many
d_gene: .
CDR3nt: TGTGCCAGCAGTTTAGCGTGGGGCCTGACAGGGGAGCTGTTTTTT
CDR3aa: CASSLAWGLTGELFF

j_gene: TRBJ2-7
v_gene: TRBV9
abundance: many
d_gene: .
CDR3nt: TGTGCCAGCAGCGTAGCAGGGGGGCGCCACGAGCAGTACTTC
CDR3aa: CASSVAGGRHEQYF

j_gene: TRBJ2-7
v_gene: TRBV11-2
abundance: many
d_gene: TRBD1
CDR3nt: TGTGCCAGCAGCCTTAACAGGGGGCGTCTCCACGAGCAGTACTTC
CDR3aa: CASSLNRGRLHEQYF

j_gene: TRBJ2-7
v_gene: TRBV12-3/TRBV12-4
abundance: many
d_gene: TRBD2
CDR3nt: TGTGCCAGCAGTTTGTTAGCGGGGGGCGCCTACGAGCAGTACTTC
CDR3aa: CASSLLAGGAYEQYF